This T cell receptor (beta chain) was sequenced during a study of early T cells in non-severe SARS-CoV-2 infection. Study-level background: It was bulk RNA from unsorted whole blood that was sequenced, and the chains were unpaired. Study-level results: Using VDJdb, the matching emphasized anti-spike CD8 responses while missing private and CD4 specificities.

The germline V gene encodes CDR1 KGHSH and CDR2 LQKENI. V was pared by 0 bases and J by 7 bases, with 6 bases between. The CDR3 length is 13 residues. The sample holds many counts of this clonotype. Its cognate antigen is unknown. Tagging with unique molecular identifiers was applied to individual cDNA molecules. Via MiXCR, TCRdb re-called the 5' RACE reads, giving one row per CDR3 protein. The table includes roughly 63,000 distinct CDR3 sequences, 13% detected once. The TCR sequence derives from an adult who was a healthcare worker with PCR-confirmed SARS-CoV-2 infection or an uninfected control (not recorded which). This sequence joins TRBV18 and TRBJ2-2; no clear D gene. The material sequenced was whole blood. CDR3 sequence: CASSPPRVGELFF. The CDR3 bases are TGTGCCAGCTCACCACCAAGGGTCGGGGAGCTGTTTTTT.